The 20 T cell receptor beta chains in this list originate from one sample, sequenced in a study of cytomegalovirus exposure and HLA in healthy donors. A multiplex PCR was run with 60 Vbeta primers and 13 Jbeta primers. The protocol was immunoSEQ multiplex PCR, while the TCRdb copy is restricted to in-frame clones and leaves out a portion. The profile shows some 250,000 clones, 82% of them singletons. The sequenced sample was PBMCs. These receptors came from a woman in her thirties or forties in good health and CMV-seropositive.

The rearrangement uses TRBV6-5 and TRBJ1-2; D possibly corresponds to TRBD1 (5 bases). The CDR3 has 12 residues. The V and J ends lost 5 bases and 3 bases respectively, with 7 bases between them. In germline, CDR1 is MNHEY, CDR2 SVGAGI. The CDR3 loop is CASSDSYYGYTF. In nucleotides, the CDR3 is TGTGCCAGCAGTGACAGCTACTATGGCTACACCTTC.

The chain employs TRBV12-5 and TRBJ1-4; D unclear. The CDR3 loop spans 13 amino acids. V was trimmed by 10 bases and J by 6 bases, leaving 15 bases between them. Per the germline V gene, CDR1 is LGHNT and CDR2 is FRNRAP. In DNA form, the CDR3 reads TGTGCTACTCCGGCGGAGGACGATGAAAAACTGTTTTTT. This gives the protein CATPAEDDEKLFF.

For the CDR3, the DNA is TGCAGCGTAAGACCCCAGGGGTTGACTAATGAAAAACTGTTTTTT. Amino acid sequence: CSVRPQGLTNEKLFF. This chain joins TRBV29-1 and TRBJ1-4; possibly TRBD1 for D (6 bases). This CDR3 comprises 15 residues. The V gene lost 6 bases and the J gene lost 2 bases, with 16 bases spanning the gap. The germline V gene encodes CDR1 SQVTM and CDR2 ANQGSEA. The whole variable domain, filled in from reference TRBV29-1 and TRBJ1-4, reads SAVISQKPSRDICQRGTSLTIQCQVDSQVTMMFWYRQQPGQSLTLIATANQGSEATYESGFVIDKFPISRPNLTFSTLTVSNMSPEDSSIYLCSVRPQGLTNEKLFFGSGTQLSVL.

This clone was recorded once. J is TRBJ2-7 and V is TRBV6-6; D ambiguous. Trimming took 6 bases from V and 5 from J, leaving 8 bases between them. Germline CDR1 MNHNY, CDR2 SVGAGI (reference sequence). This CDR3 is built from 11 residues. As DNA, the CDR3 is TGTGCCAGCAGCCCGAACAACGAGCAGTACTTC. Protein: CASSPNNEQYF.

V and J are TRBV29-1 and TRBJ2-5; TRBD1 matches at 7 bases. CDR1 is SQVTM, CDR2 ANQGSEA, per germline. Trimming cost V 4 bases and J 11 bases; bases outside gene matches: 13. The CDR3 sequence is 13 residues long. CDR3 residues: CSVVDRDSYQQYF. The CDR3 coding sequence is TGCAGCGTTGTCGACCGGGACAGCTACCAGCAGTACTTC.

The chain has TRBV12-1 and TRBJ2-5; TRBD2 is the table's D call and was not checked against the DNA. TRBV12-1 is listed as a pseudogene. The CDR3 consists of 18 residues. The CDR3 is CASSYRTRGGGAQETQYF. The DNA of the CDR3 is TGTGCCAGCAGCTACCGGACTAGGGGGGGAGGTGCTCAAGAGACCCAGTACTTC.

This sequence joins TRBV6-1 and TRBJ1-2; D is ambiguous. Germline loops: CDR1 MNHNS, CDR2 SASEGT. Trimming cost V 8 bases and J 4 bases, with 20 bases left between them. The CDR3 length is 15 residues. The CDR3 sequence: CASREIHTVGYGYTF. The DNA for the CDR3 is TGTGCCAGCCGGGAGATCCATACAGTTGGCTATGGCTACACCTTC.

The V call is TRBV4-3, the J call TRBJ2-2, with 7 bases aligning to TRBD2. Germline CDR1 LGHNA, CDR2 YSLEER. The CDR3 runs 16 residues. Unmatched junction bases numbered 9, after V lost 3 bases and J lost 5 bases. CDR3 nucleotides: TGCGCCAGCAGCCACCTCCGCCGGGGGGTGACCGGGGAGCTGTTTTTT. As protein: CASSHLRRGVTGELFF.

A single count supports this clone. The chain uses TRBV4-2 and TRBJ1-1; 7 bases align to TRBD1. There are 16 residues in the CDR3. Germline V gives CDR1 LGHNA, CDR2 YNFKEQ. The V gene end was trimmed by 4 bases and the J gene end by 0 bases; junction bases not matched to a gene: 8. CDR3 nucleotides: TGTGCCAGCAGCCCCCGGGACAGATTGATGAACACTGAAGCTTTCTTT. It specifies CASSPRDRLMNTEAFF.

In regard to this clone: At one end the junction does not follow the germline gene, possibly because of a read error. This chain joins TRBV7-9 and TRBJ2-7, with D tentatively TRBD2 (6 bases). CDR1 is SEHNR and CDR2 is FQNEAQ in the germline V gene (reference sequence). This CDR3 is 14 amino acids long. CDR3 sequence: CSSSPGLASYEQYF. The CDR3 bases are TGTTCCAGCAGCCCGGGACTGGCTTCCTACGAGCAGTACTTC.

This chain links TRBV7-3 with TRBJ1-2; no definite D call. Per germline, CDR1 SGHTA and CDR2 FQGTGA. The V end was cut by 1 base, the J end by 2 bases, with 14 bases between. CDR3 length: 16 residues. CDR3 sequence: CASSLSGNRLNYGYTF. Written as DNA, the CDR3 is TGTGCCAGCAGCTTAAGCGGTAACCGACTCAACTATGGCTACACCTTC.

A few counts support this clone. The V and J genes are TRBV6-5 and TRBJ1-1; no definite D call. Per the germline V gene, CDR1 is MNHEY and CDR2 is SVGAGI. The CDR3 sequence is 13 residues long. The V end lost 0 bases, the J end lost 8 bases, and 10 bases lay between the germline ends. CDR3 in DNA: TGTGCCAGCAGTTACTCGTTGTTCAGGGAAGCTTTCTTT. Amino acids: CASSYSLFREAFF.

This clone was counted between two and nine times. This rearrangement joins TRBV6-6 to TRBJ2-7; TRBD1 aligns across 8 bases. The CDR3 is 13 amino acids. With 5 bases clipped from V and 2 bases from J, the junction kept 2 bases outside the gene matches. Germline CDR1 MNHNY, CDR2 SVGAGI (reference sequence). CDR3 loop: CASSRDRTYEQYF. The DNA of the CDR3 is TGTGCCAGCAGTAGGGACAGGACCTACGAGCAGTACTTC.

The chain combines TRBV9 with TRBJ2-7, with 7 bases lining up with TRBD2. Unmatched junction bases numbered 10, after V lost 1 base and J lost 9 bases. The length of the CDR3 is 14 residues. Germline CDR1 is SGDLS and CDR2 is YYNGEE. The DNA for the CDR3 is TGTGCCAGCAGCGTAAGCGGGGTCGTCGGCGGGCAGTACTTC. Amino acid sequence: CASSVSGVVGGQYF. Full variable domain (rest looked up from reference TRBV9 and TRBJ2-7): DSGVTQTPKHLITATGQRVTLRCSPRSGDLSVYWYQQSLDQGLQFLIQYYNGEERAKGNILERFSAQQFPDLHSELNLSSLELGDSALYFCASSVSGVVGGQYFGPGTRLTVT.

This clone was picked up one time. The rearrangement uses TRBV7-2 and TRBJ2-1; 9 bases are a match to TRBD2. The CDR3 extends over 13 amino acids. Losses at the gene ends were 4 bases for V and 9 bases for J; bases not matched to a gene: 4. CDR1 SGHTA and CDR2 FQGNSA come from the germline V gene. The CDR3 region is CASSWTSAVEQFF. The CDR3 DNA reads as TGTGCCAGCAGCTGGACTAGCGCGGTTGAGCAGTTCTTC. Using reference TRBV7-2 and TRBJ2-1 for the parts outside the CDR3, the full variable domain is GAGVSQSPSNKVTEKGKDVELRCDPISGHTALYWYRQSLGQGLEFLIYFQGNSAPDKSGLPSDRFSAERTGGSVSTLTIQRTQQEDSAVYLCASSWTSAVEQFFGPGTRLTVL.

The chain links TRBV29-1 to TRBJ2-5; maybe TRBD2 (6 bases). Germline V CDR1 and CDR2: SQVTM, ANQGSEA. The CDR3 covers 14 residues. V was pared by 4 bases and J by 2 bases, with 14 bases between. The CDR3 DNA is TGCAGCGTTGGGCGTGGGAGGAGACAAGAGACCCAGTACTTC. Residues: CSVGRGRRQETQYF.

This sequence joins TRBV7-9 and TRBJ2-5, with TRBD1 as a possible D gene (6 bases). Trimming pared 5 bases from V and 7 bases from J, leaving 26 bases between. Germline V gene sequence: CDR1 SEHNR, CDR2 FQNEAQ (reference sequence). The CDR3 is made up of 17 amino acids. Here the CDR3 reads CASSLPYQTGNNATQYF. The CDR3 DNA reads TGTGCCAGCAGCCTCCCGTACCAAACAGGGAATAACGCGACCCAGTACTTC.

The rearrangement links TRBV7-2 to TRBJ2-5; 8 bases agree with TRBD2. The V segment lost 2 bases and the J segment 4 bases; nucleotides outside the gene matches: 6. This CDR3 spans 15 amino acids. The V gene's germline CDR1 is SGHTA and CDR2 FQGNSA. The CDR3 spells CASSLNGGALETQYF. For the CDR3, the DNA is TGTGCCAGCAGCTTAAACGGGGGGGCCCTAGAGACCCAGTACTTC.

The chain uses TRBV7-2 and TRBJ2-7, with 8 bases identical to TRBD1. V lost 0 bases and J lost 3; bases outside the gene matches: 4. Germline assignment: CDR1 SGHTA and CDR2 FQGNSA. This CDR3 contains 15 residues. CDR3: CASSLAGDRNYEQYF. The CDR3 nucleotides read TGTGCCAGCAGCTTAGCGGGGGACAGGAACTACGAGCAGTACTTC.

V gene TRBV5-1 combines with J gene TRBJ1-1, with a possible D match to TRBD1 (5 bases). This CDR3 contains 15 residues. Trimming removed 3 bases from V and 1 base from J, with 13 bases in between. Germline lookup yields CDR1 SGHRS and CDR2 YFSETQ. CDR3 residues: CASSWGGRTNTEAFF. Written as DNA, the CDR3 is TGCGCCAGCAGCTGGGGGGGACGGACGAACACTGAAGCTTTCTTT.